The 26 T cell receptor beta chains below come from one sample, sequenced in a study of T cell responses to AZD1222 COVID-19 vaccine. The assay was immunoSEQ multiplex PCR, and TCRdb's table has in-frame clones only and misses some. Of approximately 96,000 clones listed, 86% were seen once; the top ten hold 5.6%. Here the sequenced sample was peripheral blood, taken 28 days after the second AZD1222 dose. The receptors come from an adult who received the AZD1222 COVID-19 vaccine.

The chain has TRBV5-4 and TRBJ2-3; TRBD2 matches at 8 bases. CDR3 length: 14 residues. Germline CDR1 is SGHNT and CDR2 is YYREEE (reference sequence). Trimming cost V 0 bases and J 4 bases; bases outside gene matches: 1. This CDR3 is CASSLATSADTQYF. CDR3 nucleotides: TGTGCCAGCAGCTTGGCGACTAGCGCAGATACGCAGTATTTT.

The chain links TRBV9 to TRBJ2-2, with 8 bases identical to TRBD1. V lost 4 bases and J lost 0; bases outside the gene matches: 8. This CDR3 region has 17 residues. Germline V CDR1 and CDR2: SGDLS, YYNGEE. Here the CDR3 reads CASSQSQGGTNTGELFF. The CDR3, as DNA: TGTGCCAGCAGCCAGTCACAGGGGGGCACGAACACCGGGGAGCTGTTTTTT.

The V gene is TRBV3-1 (or the pseudogene TRBV3-2), the J gene TRBJ2-1; D gene ambiguous. Germline CDR1 and CDR2: LGHDT and YNNKEL (reference sequence). CDR3 size: 11 residues. The V end lost 8 bases, the J end lost 6 bases, and 8 bases lay between the germline ends. CDR3 DNA sequence: TGTGCCAGCGCAAGGCCCAATGAGCAGTTCTTC. Translation: CASARPNEQFF.

The chain combines TRBV28 with TRBJ1-2, with 8 bases that match TRBD1. Germline CDR1 MDHEN, CDR2 SYDVKM. The CDR3 spans 14 residues. V lost 5 bases, J lost 4 bases, and 6 bases stayed unmatched. Here the CDR3 DNA reads TGTGCCAGCAGTCACGACAGGGGCCGCTATGGCTACACCTTC. Translating it yields CASSHDRGRYGYTF.

The rearrangement uses TRBV28 and TRBJ2-7; D is ambiguous. Per the germline V gene, CDR1 is MDHEN and CDR2 is SYDVKM. Trimming cost V 6 bases and J 5 bases, with 14 bases left between them. The CDR3 contains 13 residues. This chain's CDR3 is CASRSMVEDEQYF. CDR3 nucleotide sequence: TGTGCCAGCAGGTCGATGGTCGAAGACGAGCAGTACTTC.

V gene TRBV2 combines with J gene TRBJ2-1; D ambiguous. The V gene lost 6 bases and the J gene lost 0 bases, with 9 bases spanning the gap. The CDR3 covers 14 residues. The V gene's germline CDR1 is SNHLY and CDR2 FYNNEI. CDR3 DNA sequence: TGTGCCAGCAGGGCGATCAGCTCCTACAATGAGCAGTTCTTC. Protein product: CASRAISSYNEQFF.

This clone has just a few counts. The chain employs TRBV7-9 and TRBJ2-2; TRBD1 aligns across 8 bases. In germline, CDR1 is SEHNR, CDR2 FQNEAQ (reference sequence). The J segment lost 4 bases and the V segment lost 6 bases, leaving 13 bases of the junction unmatched. The CDR3 covers 17 residues. CDR3 region: CASSRPPGQVFTGELFF. In DNA form, the CDR3 reads TGTGCCAGCAGTCGGCCCCCGGGACAGGTCTTCACCGGGGAGCTGTTTTTT.

CDR3 residues: CASSFLSNTGELFF. The CDR3 DNA sequence: TGTGCCAGCAGCTTTCTCTCAAACACCGGGGAGCTGTTTTTT. The chain combines TRBV28 with TRBJ2-2; no reliable D call. Per germline, CDR1 MDHEN and CDR2 SYDVKM. The CDR3 contains 14 residues. Trimming stripped 6 bases from V and 2 bases from J, with 10 bases between.

This clone has only a few counts. The genes are TRBV7-9 and TRBJ2-7; a possible D gene is TRBD2 (5 bases). Germline V gene lookup returns CDR1 SEHNR and CDR2 FQNEAQ (reference sequence). V lost 5 bases to trimming and J lost 3 bases, with 14 bases between them. CDR3 size: 14 residues. For the CDR3, the DNA is TGTGCCAGCAGCCCCTACGGGGAACTCTACGAGCAGTACTTC. The encoded protein is CASSPYGELYEQYF.

This clone has more than one count but fewer than ten. This rearrangement joins TRBV4-2 to TRBJ1-3; D perhaps matches TRBD1 (5 bases). V was clipped by 0 bases and J by 7 bases, with 13 bases between them. This CDR3 contains 15 residues. Germline V gene sequence: CDR1 LGHNA, CDR2 YNFKEQ. CDR3 sequence reads: CASSQDGGTWNTIYF. CDR3 in DNA: TGTGCCAGCAGCCAAGATGGGGGGACGTGGAACACCATATATTTT.

The rearrangement joins TRBV5-4 to TRBJ2-7, with 7 bases lining up with TRBD2. The V and J ends lost 5 bases and 0 bases, in that order; junction bases with no gene match: 5. Germline values: CDR1 SGHNT, CDR2 YYREEE (reference sequence). The CDR3 sequence is 14 residues long. The CDR3 is CASRTGGGSYEQYF. The CDR3 coding sequence is TGTGCCAGCAGAACCGGCGGGGGCTCCTACGAGCAGTACTTC.

V gene TRBV5-4 combines with J gene TRBJ2-1; 8 nucleotides line up with TRBD1. CDR1 and CDR2 (germline): SGHNT, YYREEE (reference sequence). The CDR3 loop spans 15 amino acids. V lost 3 bases, J lost 4 bases, and 6 bases stayed unmatched. In nucleotides, the CDR3 is TGTGCCAGCAGCTACCGGACAGGGAATTACAATGAGCAGTTCTTC. Protein: CASSYRTGNYNEQFF.

The chain carries TRBV10-2 and TRBJ2-4; the D is unclear. The length of the CDR3 is 16 residues. Trimming stripped 3 bases from V and 0 bases from J, with 12 bases between. CDR1 is WSHSY and CDR2 is SAAADI in the germline V gene. DNA for the CDR3: TGCGCCAGCAGTGAATCCAGCCTTCTAGCCAAAAACATTCAGTACTTC. It specifies CASSESSLLAKNIQYF.

This chain connects TRBV3-1 (or the pseudogene TRBV3-2) to TRBJ2-7; no definite D call. V was clipped by 6 bases and J by 0 bases, with 15 bases between them. The CDR3 covers 15 residues. Germline V gene lookup returns CDR1 LGHDT and CDR2 YNNKEL (reference sequence). CDR3 in amino acids: CASSQLRDSSYEQYF. CDR3 DNA: TGTGCCAGCAGTCAACTAAGGGATAGCTCCTACGAGCAGTACTTC.

This chain uses TRBV6-6 with TRBJ1-1; 7 bases line up with TRBD1. This CDR3 has 15 amino acids. The germline gives CDR1 MNHNY, CDR2 SVGAGI (reference sequence). Germline trimming cut 7 bases from V and 0 bases from J; bases unmatched to any gene: 8. CDR3 DNA sequence: TGTGCCAGCAACCCGGGACAGCCCTTGAACACTGAAGCTTTCTTT. Amino acid sequence: CASNPGQPLNTEAFF.

This rearrangement joins TRBV24-1 to TRBJ1-2; D might be TRBD1 (6 bases). Germline lookup yields CDR1 KGHDR and CDR2 SFDVKD. CDR3 length: 16 amino acids. The germline V and J ends were trimmed by 3 bases and 4 bases, with 17 bases remaining between them. CDR3 in DNA: TGTGCCACCAGTGATCGAACAGGGCCACTTTTCTATGGCTACACCTTC. Translated: CATSDRTGPLFYGYTF.

The genes are TRBV7-9 and TRBJ2-1; either TRBD1 or TRBD2 may supply D (5 bases each). CDR3 length: 14 amino acids. CDR1 and CDR2 from the germline V gene are SEHNR and FQNEAQ (reference sequence). Trimming left V 3 bases short and J 6 bases short, with 12 bases between. The CDR3 region is CASSFGLGTNEQFF. The DNA for the CDR3 is TGTGCCAGCAGCTTTGGGCTGGGGACCAATGAGCAGTTCTTC.

This chain uses TRBV16 with TRBJ2-7, with D unclear. The germline gives CDR1 KGHSY, CDR2 FQNENV. The CDR3 extends over 14 amino acids. Trimming took 5 bases from V and 2 from J, leaving 13 bases between them. CDR3 DNA: TGTGCCAGCAGCAAGCCGACTGTTCCCTACGAGCAGTACTTC. Translation gives CASSKPTVPYEQYF.

The genes are TRBV10-1 and TRBJ2-1; 11 nucleotides match TRBD2. The germline V gene has CDR1 WNHNN and CDR2 SYGVQD (reference sequence). The CDR3 is 18 amino acids. V gave up 3 bases and J gave up 4 bases; unmatched junction bases: 11. The DNA of the CDR3 is TGCGCCAGCAGTGACCCCGATAAACTAGCGGGAGCTTACAATGAGCAGTTCTTC. Protein product: CASSDPDKLAGAYNEQFF.

V usage is TRBV11-2 and J usage is TRBJ2-2; possibly TRBD1 for D (6 bases). V was clipped by 3 bases and J by 4 bases, with 12 bases between them. Germline-derived CDR1 and CDR2 are SGHAT and FQNNGV. The CDR3 has 15 amino acids. CDR3 sequence: CASSFGGSGTGELFF. The CDR3 DNA follows: TGTGCCAGCAGCTTTGGGGGCTCGGGCACCGGGGAGCTGTTTTTT.

J is TRBJ2-2 and V is TRBV19; D call uncertain. V lost 5 bases to trimming and J lost 3 bases, with 7 bases between them. There are 13 residues in the CDR3. Germline-derived CDR1 and CDR2 are LNHDA and SQIVND (reference sequence). CDR3 protein: CASSPDYTGELFF. The CDR3 DNA sequence: TGTGCCAGTAGTCCCGACTACACCGGGGAGCTGTTTTTT.

This clone was recorded once. This chain uses TRBV4-3 with TRBJ2-1, with 8 bases that match TRBD1. Per the germline V gene, CDR1 is LGHNA and CDR2 is YSLEER. The CDR3 has 15 amino acids. J gave up 10 bases and V 0 bases, and 8 bases lay outside the gene matches. DNA of the CDR3: TGCGCCAGCAGCCAAGATCGGGCCAGGGGGCGGGAGCAGTTCTTC. Translated: CASSQDRARGREQFF.

The DNA of the CDR3 is TGTGCCAGCAGCCCTACCGGGGCGGGTTACAATGAGCAGTTCTTC. Its protein is CASSPTGAGYNEQFF. The gene calls are TRBV9 and TRBJ2-1, with D possibly called TRBD1 or TRBD2 (5 bases each). V was trimmed by 4 bases and J by 4 bases, leaving 15 bases between them. The germline CDR1 and CDR2 sequences are SGDLS and YYNGEE. The CDR3 is 15 amino acids. Based on the CDR3 plus reference TRBV9 and TRBJ2-1, the full variable domain is DSGVTQTPKHLITATGQRVTLRCSPRSGDLSVYWYQQSLDQGLQFLIQYYNGEERAKGNILERFSAQQFPDLHSELNLSSLELGDSALYFCASSPTGAGYNEQFFGPGTRLTVL.

V usage is TRBV28 and J usage is TRBJ1-5; D might be TRBD1 (5 bases). Germline-derived CDR1 and CDR2 are MDHEN and SYDVKM. CDR3 length equals 18 residues. With 3 bases removed from V and 2 bases from J, the gap between germline ends came to 20 bases. The CDR3 DNA follows: TGTGCCAGCAGTTTTGGCCGAAGGGGACGGGGGGGCAATCAGCCCCAGCATTTT. Its protein is CASSFGRRGRGGNQPQHF.

The rearrangement joins TRBV28 to TRBJ1-1, with D perhaps matching TRBD1 (6 bases). The CDR3 runs to 14 residues. Trimming took off 5 bases at V and 2 bases at J, with 12 bases between the two ends. Germline V gene sequence: CDR1 MDHEN, CDR2 SYDVKM. CDR3 nucleotides: TGTGCCAGCAGTATCCAACAGGGTAACACTGAAGCTTTCTTT. Encoded protein: CASSIQQGNTEAFF.

This chain uses TRBV5-1 with TRBJ2-1, with TRBD2 identical over 14 bases. Looked up from germline, CDR1 is SGHRS and CDR2 is YFSETQ. The CDR3 has 18 amino acids. J was trimmed by 1 base and V by 4 bases; bases with no gene match: 7. The CDR3: CASSKGLAGAGSYNEQFF. In DNA form, the CDR3 reads TGCGCCAGCAGCAAGGGACTAGCGGGGGCGGGGTCCTACAATGAGCAGTTCTTC. Based on the CDR3 plus reference TRBV5-1 and TRBJ2-1, the full variable domain is KAGVTQTPRYLIKTRGQQVTLSCSPISGHRSVSWYQQTPGQGLQFLFEYFSETQRNKGNFPGRFSGRQFSNSRSEMNVSTLELGDSALYLCASSKGLAGAGSYNEQFFGPGTRLTVL.